The 24 T cell receptor beta chains given below trace back to one sample, sequenced in a study of cytomegalovirus exposure and HLA in healthy donors (TCRdb year 2017). Libraries were prepared through the immunoSEQ multiplex PCR assay. For the multiplex PCR, a mixture combining 60 forward primers for TCR Vbeta segments and 13 reverse primers for TCR Jbeta segments was used. What TCRdb holds here is the immuneACCESS table cut down to in-frame rearrangements. Part of the clones is not present; checked against another copy, under half of the missing clones reflect an unresolved V gene, and the others are unexplained. This sample is represented by fewer than 200,000 clones; about 80% of them were singletons. The ten largest account for more than 3% of the sample. The specimen sequenced was PBMCs. The receptor set was obtained from a man aged 25-45 years in good health and CMV-seropositive.

The chain couples TRBV28 to TRBJ1-5; 7 bases agree with TRBD1. CDR3 size: 15 residues. J gave up 1 base and V 5 bases, and 5 bases lay outside the gene matches. Germline V lookup: CDR1 MDHEN, CDR2 SYDVKM. CDR3 amino acids: CASSARQGSNQPQHF. In nucleotides, the CDR3 is TGTGCCAGCAGTGCGAGACAGGGAAGCAATCAGCCCCAGCATTTT.

The chain links TRBV7-2 to TRBJ1-6; D may be TRBD1 (6 bases). V gave up 6 bases and J gave up 7 bases, with 13 bases separating them. The CDR3 loop spans 14 amino acids. The V gene's germline CDR1 is SGHTA and CDR2 FQGNSA. The CDR3 nucleotides read TGTGCCAGCAGTGTACAGGGTGGGAATTCACCCCTCCACTTT. Its protein product is CASSVQGGNSPLHF.

This clone was observed a few times. The chain employs TRBV4-1 and TRBJ1-5; weak D call: TRBD1 (5 bases). The V gene lost 3 bases and the J gene lost 5 bases, with 14 bases spanning the gap. CDR1 MGHRA and CDR2 YSYEKL come from the germline V gene. This CDR3 has 15 amino acids. This chain's CDR3 is CASSQGGDRHQPQHF. The CDR3 DNA is TGCGCCAGCAGCCAGGGCGGGGACCGACATCAGCCCCAGCATTTT.

On this clone itself: This same CDR3 is encoded by further DNA sequences in the sample. The genes are TRBV28 and TRBJ2-2; no definite D call. Germline CDR1 is MDHEN and CDR2 is SYDVKM. V lost 4 bases and J 2 bases, leaving 5 bases between the germline ends. The length of the CDR3 is 13 residues. CDR3 in amino acids: CASSSGNTGELFF. The CDR3 DNA reads TGTGCCAGCAGTTCCGGTAACACCGGGGAGCTGTTTTTT.

The rearrangement joins TRBV28 to TRBJ2-7, with 7 bases fitting TRBD1. The V gene end was trimmed by 8 bases and the J gene end by 4 bases; junction bases not matched to a gene: 11. The CDR3 has 14 residues. Germline V gives CDR1 MDHEN, CDR2 SYDVKM. The CDR3 coding sequence is TGTGCCAGCGGGACAGCAGGGGTAAATTACGAGCAGTACTTC. Translating it yields CASGTAGVNYEQYF.

The CDR3 DNA follows: TGTGCCAGTATCCCGAGCGGGAACTCCTACAATGAGCAGTTCTTC. Translation gives CASIPSGNSYNEQFF. V and J are TRBV19 and TRBJ2-1, with 7 bases lining up with TRBD2. CDR1 is LNHDA and CDR2 is SQIVND in the germline V gene (reference sequence). This CDR3 comprises 15 residues. V was clipped by 7 bases and J by 0 bases; unmatched bases: 6.

V gene TRBV2 combines with J gene TRBJ2-3; 8 nucleotides match TRBD2. CDR3 length equals 15 residues. Trimming at V came to 6 bases and at J to 2 bases, leaving 7 bases not matched to a gene. Germline values: CDR1 SNHLY, CDR2 FYNNEI. CDR3 in amino acids: CASSELADFTDTQYF. The CDR3 coding sequence is TGTGCCAGCAGCGAACTAGCGGATTTCACAGATACGCAGTATTTT. Full variable domain (outside the CDR3, taken from reference TRBV2 and TRBJ2-3): EPEVTQTPSHQVTQMGQEVILRCVPISNHLYFYWYRQILGQKVEFLVSFYNNEISEKSEIFDDQFSVERPDGSNFTLKIRSTKLEDSAMYFCASSELADFTDTQYFGPGTRLTVL.

The chain carries TRBV2 and TRBJ2-5, with a tentative D call TRBD2 (6 bases). The J call may be wrong; the DNA end is better matched by TRBJ2-7. The CDR3 loop spans 15 amino acids. CDR1 is SNHLY and CDR2 is FYNNEI in the germline V gene. Here the CDR3 reads CATQSSVASSYEQYF. In DNA form, the CDR3 reads TGTGCCACCCAATCTAGCGTTGCCAGCTCCTACGAGCAGTACTTC.

The chain uses TRBV28 and TRBJ1-5, with 12 positions matching TRBD1. With 5 bases clipped from V and 0 bases from J, the junction kept 8 bases outside the gene matches. CDR1 and CDR2 (germline): MDHEN, SYDVKM. The CDR3 spans 18 residues. The CDR3 spells CASSLGTGGPYSNQPQHF. The CDR3 DNA follows: TGTGCCAGCAGTCTCGGGACAGGGGGCCCCTATAGCAATCAGCCCCAGCATTTT.

This chain connects TRBV18 to TRBJ2-7, with 7 bases identical to TRBD1. With V trimmed by 5 bases and J by 0 bases, 10 bases remained unmatched. The length of the CDR3 is 16 residues. The germline CDR1 and CDR2 sequences are KGHSH and LQKENI. The CDR3 bases are TGTGCCAGCTCAACCAGGGCACAGGGGTACTCCTACGAGCAGTACTTC. Translated: CASSTRAQGYSYEQYF.

This clone was counted a single time. V and J are TRBV30 and TRBJ2-7; D possibly corresponds to TRBD2 (5 bases). V was pared by 0 bases and J by 2 bases, with 11 bases between. The CDR3 totals 14 residues. Germline V gene lookup returns CDR1 GTSNPN and CDR2 SVGIG (reference sequence). CDR3 amino acids: CAWSVSPGTYEQYF. CDR3 coding DNA: TGTGCCTGGAGTGTATCCCCGGGGACCTACGAGCAGTACTTC.

The chain carries TRBV5-8 and TRBJ2-1; TRBD1 is a possible D gene (6 bases). The V end lost 4 bases, the J end lost 13 bases, and 21 bases lay between the germline ends. CDR3 length equals 14 residues. Germline loops: CDR1 SGHTS, CDR2 YDEGEE. The CDR3 nucleotides are TGTGCCAGCAGCCTGGGGGACATATCGATTAGACAGTTCTTC. Amino acids: CASSLGDISIRQFF.

The V gene is TRBV7-2, the J gene TRBJ2-1, with TRBD2 as a possible D gene (5 bases). Germline V gives CDR1 SGHTA, CDR2 FQGNSA. The CDR3 length is 14 residues. Deletions cut 5 bases from V and 5 bases from J, with 13 bases between. The CDR3 nucleotides read TGTGCCAGCAGCCCTCCGGGGTTAGACAATGAGCAGTTCTTC. It encodes CASSPPGLDNEQFF.

V usage is TRBV9 and J usage is TRBJ2-2; 8 nucleotides match TRBD1. V dropped 4 bases and J dropped 4; count of bases not matched to a gene: 6. Looked up from germline, CDR1 is SGDLS and CDR2 is YYNGEE. The CDR3 runs 15 residues. Written as DNA, the CDR3 is TGTGCCAGCAGCCCGACAGGGGCTGTCACCGGGGAGCTGTTTTTT. Translation gives CASSPTGAVTGELFF.

Concerning this clone itself: This specimen includes other DNA sequences encoding the same CDR3. This chain links TRBV27 with TRBJ1-6, with D perhaps TRBD1 (5 bases). This CDR3 contains 15 residues. V lost 5 bases and J lost 7, with 15 bases in between. Germline V CDR1 and CDR2: MNHEY, SMNVEV (reference sequence). Written as DNA, the CDR3 is TGTGCCAGCAGTCCCGGGACGGGGGGAAATTCACCCCTCCACTTT. Translating it yields CASSPGTGGNSPLHF.

This sequence joins TRBV5-1 and TRBJ2-3; possibly TRBD1 for D (7 bases). The V end was cut by 1 base, the J end by 1 base, with 13 bases between. CDR1 is SGHRS, CDR2 YFSETQ, per germline. This CDR3 spans 16 amino acids. CDR3 nucleotides: TGCGCCAGCAGCTTGACACCCAGGGGGGGCACAGATACGCAGTATTTT. Protein product: CASSLTPRGGTDTQYF.

CDR3 amino acids: CASSPHEWTGEEQYF. In nucleotides, the CDR3 is TGTGCCAGCAGCCCCCACGAATGGACAGGGGAGGAGCAGTACTTC. The chain couples TRBV9 to TRBJ2-7, with 9 bases identical to TRBD1. CDR3 size: 15 residues. V was pared by 4 bases and J by 7 bases, with 12 bases of the junction left unmatched. Per the germline V gene, CDR1 is SGDLS and CDR2 is YYNGEE. Drawing the rest from reference TRBV9 and TRBJ2-7, the complete variable domain is DSGVTQTPKHLITATGQRVTLRCSPRSGDLSVYWYQQSLDQGLQFLIQYYNGEERAKGNILERFSAQQFPDLHSELNLSSLELGDSALYFCASSPHEWTGEEQYFGPGTRLTVT.

The rearrangement uses TRBV4-1 and TRBJ2-3; 10 bases align to TRBD1. CDR3 length equals 13 residues. Trimming cost V 0 bases and J 10 bases; bases outside gene matches: 1. CDR1 is MGHRA, CDR2 YSYEKL, per germline. The CDR3 sequence is CASSQEGQGPQYF. Written as DNA, the CDR3 is TGCGCCAGCAGCCAAGAGGGACAGGGGCCGCAGTATTTT.

This clone was recorded a few times. The chain couples TRBV28 to TRBJ2-2, with TRBD1 matching over 8 bases. This CDR3 is built from 15 residues. Per germline, CDR1 MDHEN and CDR2 SYDVKM. Unmatched junction bases numbered 3, after V lost 5 bases and J lost 1 base. In DNA, the CDR3 is TGTGCCAGCAGTAAGGGGACAGGGAACACCGGGGAGCTGTTTTTT. Translated: CASSKGTGNTGELFF.

The sample holds one count of this clone. The chain links TRBV5-4 to TRBJ2-3, with 13 nucleotides matching TRBD2. This CDR3 is built from 15 residues. V gave up 4 bases and J gave up 3 bases; unmatched junction bases: 2. The germline V gene encodes CDR1 SGHNT and CDR2 YYREEE (reference sequence). The CDR3 reads CASSGGLAGTDTQYF. The CDR3 DNA sequence: TGTGCCAGCAGCGGGGGACTAGCGGGGACAGATACGCAGTATTTT.

J is TRBJ2-1 and V is TRBV29-1; 7 bases line up with TRBD1. The CDR3 contains 14 residues. Trimming at V came to 6 bases and at J to 4 bases, leaving 9 bases not matched to a gene. CDR1 is SQVTM, CDR2 ANQGSEA, per germline. The chain's CDR3 is CSVYRTGQYNEQFF. The CDR3 DNA reads as TGCAGCGTCTACCGGACAGGACAATACAATGAGCAGTTCTTC.

The J gene is TRBJ2-7, the V gene TRBV7-9; 9 bases map to TRBD2. J gave up 5 bases and V 1 base, and 9 bases lay outside the gene matches. The CDR3 is 16 residues long. Germline V lookup: CDR1 SEHNR, CDR2 FQNEAQ (reference sequence). This CDR3 reads CASSLGPAGGQHEQYF. The CDR3 DNA follows: TGTGCCAGCAGCTTAGGGCCGGCGGGGGGGCAACACGAGCAGTACTTC.

The J gene is TRBJ1-2, the V gene TRBV30; 7 nucleotides agree with TRBD1. CDR1 is GTSNPN and CDR2 is SVGIG in the germline V gene (reference sequence). The CDR3 covers 16 residues. J gave up 8 bases and V 2 bases, and 17 bases lay outside the gene matches. The CDR3 nucleotides read TGTGCCTGGAGTAACTCAGGGGGGCGAAGGAGTAGCGGCTACACCTTC. Its protein is CAWSNSGGRRSSGYTF.

V is TRBV28 and J is TRBJ1-2; tentatively, D is TRBD1 (5 bases). CDR1 MDHEN and CDR2 SYDVKM come from the germline V gene. Between the trimmed V and J ends, which lost 6 bases and 3 bases, there was a span of 11 bases. The CDR3 has 13 amino acids. Here the CDR3 DNA reads TGTGCCAGCAGAACCGGGACTGACTATGGCTACACCTTC. It translates to CASRTGTDYGYTF.